The text below deals with one T cell receptor beta chain. This clone's antigen is unknown. No base qualities exist here, and no much larger clone lies one base off it. TCRbeta CDR3 regions were amplified from genomic DNA by means of the immunoSEQ Assay, a bias-controlled multiplex PCR. In the authors' own workflow: Nucleated cell counts per sample were estimated from amplification of reference gene primers within the assay. To quantify the absolute abundance of each unique TCRbeta CDR3 rearrangement, sequence reads were collapsed and filtered. For each sample, productive Simpson clonality was calculated by taking the square root of Simpson's diversity index across productive rearrangements. Not all clones reach the TCRdb copy of this immuneACCESS table, which keeps in-frame sequences only. Checked studies attribute under half of the gap to unresolved V genes and leave the rest unexplained. V and J calls and clone size are given by that table; D and trimming were obtained from the DNA. A total of under 250,000 clones appear in this sample, about 83% of them only once. Clones ranked in the top ten supply about 2.5% of the sample.

CDR1 is given as SGHAT and CDR2 as FQNNGV, both from the germline V gene. The CDR3 measures 15 amino acids from cysteine to phenylalanine. Of the read, only the CDR3 DNA is kept; its 45 bases are in frame from base 1. Cut back by 0 bases and 13 bases, the V and J ends lie 16 bases apart. These data come from a study of blood T cell repertoires in COVID-19 (TCRdb year 2020). Notes on the research overall: The collaborator samples originated in the United States, Italy and Spain and spanned the acute and convalescent phases of COVID-19. The prospective study material was composed of cDNA or gDNA derived from T cells, B-cell-depleted T cells, or PBMCs. Deeply sampled blood TCRbeta repertoires from subjects exposed to, actively infected with, or recovered from COVID-19 were included in the dataset. The repertoires were released in a freely available public database intended as a resource for research on the immune response to SARS-CoV-2. Samples came from the ongoing ImmuneRACE study (first 160 participants) plus 1,254 subjects from 6 global collaborators. Sample metadata almost always included a de-identified subject ID, COVID-19 status, age in years and sex. Where HLA class I and class II types were available, the types were taken from metadata supplied by the sample provider, not from assay-based typing.

Overall results and qualifications from the work: How much clinical and demographic metadata was included differed by source and by participant, and the metadata was provided uncurated.

Each collaborating institution followed its own protocols to collect whole blood in K2EDTA tubes. For TCRbeta analysis, collaborator samples were shipped as frozen whole blood, as isolated PBMCs, or as DNA extracted from either sample type. In this chain, TRBV11-2 is recombined with TRBJ1-6; TRBD1 might be the D gene, on 6 matching bases. This clonotype was sampled from a woman in her forties with active or convalescent COVID-19. The sequenced sample was peripheral blood. The nucleotide sequence is TGTGCCAGCAGCTTAGACCGGGACACCAAAAACCCCCTCCACTTT. Translation gives CASSLDRDTKNPLHF.